This T cell receptor (beta chain) was recovered during a study of CXCR3-negative and CXCR3-positive naive CD8 T cells. Whole-study context: The libraries together contributed 140 million or so TRB reads, each supplying about 1.5 +/- 0.3 million.

The CDR3 is 19 amino acids. Germline V gene data show CDR1 as LGHNA and CDR2 as YSLEER. The libraries of TRB cDNA were prepared using 5' RACE with UMI labels. After re-calling the 5' RACE reads, TCRdb lists one entry per CDR3 protein, DNA absent. This repertoire includes approximately 83,000 distinct CDR3 sequences. Sequencing used naive CXCR3- CD8+ T cells from blood. This sample's subset: CD45RO-CCR7+CD27+CD95- naive CD8+ T cells lacking CXCR3 (TNR3-). This clonotype was sampled from a human donor in good health. Some clones in this sample may be carry-over from other donors' samples. The chain links TRBV4-3 to TRBJ2-3; TCRdb reports TRBD2, a call that lacks DNA to check it against. This CDR3 reads CASSPDWTSGGTVTDTQYF.